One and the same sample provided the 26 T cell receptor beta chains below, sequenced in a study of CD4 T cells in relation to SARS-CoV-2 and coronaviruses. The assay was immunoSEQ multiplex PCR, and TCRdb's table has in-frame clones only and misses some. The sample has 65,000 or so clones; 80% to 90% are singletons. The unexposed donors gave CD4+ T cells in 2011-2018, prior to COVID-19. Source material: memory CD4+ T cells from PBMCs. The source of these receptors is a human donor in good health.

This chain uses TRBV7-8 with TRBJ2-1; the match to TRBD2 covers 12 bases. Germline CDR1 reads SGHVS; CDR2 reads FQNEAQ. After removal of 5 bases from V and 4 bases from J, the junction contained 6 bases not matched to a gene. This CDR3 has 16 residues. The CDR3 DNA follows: TGTGCCAGCAGCCCCCCCGGGACTAGCGGGTACAATGAGCAGTTCTTC. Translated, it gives CASSPPGTSGYNEQFF.

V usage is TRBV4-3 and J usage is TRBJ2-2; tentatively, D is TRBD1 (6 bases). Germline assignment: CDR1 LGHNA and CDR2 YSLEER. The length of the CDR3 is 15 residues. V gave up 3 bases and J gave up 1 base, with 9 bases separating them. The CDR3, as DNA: TGCGCCAGCAGCCACGGACAGTTGAACACCGGGGAGCTGTTTTTT. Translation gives CASSHGQLNTGELFF.

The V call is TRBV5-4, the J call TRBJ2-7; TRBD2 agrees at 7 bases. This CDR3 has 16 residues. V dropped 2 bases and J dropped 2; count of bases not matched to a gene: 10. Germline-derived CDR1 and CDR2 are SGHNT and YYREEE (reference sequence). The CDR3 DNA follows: TGTGCCAGCAGCTTCAAGACTAGCCTAATTACCTACGAGCAGTACTTC. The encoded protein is CASSFKTSLITYEQYF.

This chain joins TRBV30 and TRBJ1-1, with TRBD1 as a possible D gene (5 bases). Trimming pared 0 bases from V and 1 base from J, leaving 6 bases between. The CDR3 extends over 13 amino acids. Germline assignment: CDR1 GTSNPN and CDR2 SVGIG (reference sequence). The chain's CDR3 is CAWSVGENTEAFF. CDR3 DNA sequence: TGTGCCTGGAGTGTAGGGGAGAACACTGAAGCTTTCTTT.

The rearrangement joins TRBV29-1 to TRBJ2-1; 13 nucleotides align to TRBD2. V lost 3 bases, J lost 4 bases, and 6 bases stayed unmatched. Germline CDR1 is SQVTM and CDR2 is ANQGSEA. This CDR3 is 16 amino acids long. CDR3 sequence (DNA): TGCAGCGTTGAGACTAGCGGGAGGCAGAGGTACAATGAGCAGTTCTTC. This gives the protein CSVETSGRQRYNEQFF.

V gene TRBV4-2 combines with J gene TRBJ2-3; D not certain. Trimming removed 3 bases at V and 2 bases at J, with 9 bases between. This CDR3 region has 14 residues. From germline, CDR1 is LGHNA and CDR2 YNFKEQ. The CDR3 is CASSQGDTTDTQYF. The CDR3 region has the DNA TGTGCCAGCAGCCAGGGTGACACCACAGATACGCAGTATTTT.

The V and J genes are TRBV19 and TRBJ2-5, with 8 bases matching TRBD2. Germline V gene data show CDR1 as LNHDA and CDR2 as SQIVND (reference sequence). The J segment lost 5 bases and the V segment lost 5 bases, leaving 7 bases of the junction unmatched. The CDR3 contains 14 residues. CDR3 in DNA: TGTGCCAGTAGTGACCGGGGGGGCGGGGAGACCCAGTACTTC. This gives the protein CASSDRGGGETQYF.

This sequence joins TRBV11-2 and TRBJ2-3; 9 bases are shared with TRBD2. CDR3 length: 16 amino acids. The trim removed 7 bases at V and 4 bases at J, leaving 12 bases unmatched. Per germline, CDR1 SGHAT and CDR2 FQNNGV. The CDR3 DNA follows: TGTGCCAGCACCTCCCGGGCTAGCGGGGTCCCAGATACGCAGTATTTT. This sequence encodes CASTSRASGVPDTQYF.

CDR3 in amino acids: CASSRDRLTDTQYF. The DNA of the CDR3 is TGTGCCAGCAGCAGGGACCGACTCACAGATACGCAGTATTTT. The gene calls are TRBV11-2 and TRBJ2-3, with D perhaps TRBD1 or TRBD2 (5 bases each). Trimming shortened V by 5 bases and J by 2 bases, and 11 bases separated the two germline ends. Germline V gives CDR1 SGHAT, CDR2 FQNNGV. The CDR3 is 14 amino acids.

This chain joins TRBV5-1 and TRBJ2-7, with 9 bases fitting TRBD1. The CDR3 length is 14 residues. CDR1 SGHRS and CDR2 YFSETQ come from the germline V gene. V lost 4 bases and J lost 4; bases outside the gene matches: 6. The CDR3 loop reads CASSLRTGVYEQYF. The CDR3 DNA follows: TGCGCCAGCAGCCTAAGGACAGGGGTATACGAGCAGTACTTC.

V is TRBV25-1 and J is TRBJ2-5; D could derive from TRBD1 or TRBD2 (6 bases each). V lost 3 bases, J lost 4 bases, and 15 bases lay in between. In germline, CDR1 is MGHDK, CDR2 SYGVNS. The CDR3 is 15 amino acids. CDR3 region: CASSDRGRGGETQYF. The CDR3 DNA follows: TGTGCCAGCAGTGACCGTGGCAGGGGAGGAGAGACCCAGTACTTC.

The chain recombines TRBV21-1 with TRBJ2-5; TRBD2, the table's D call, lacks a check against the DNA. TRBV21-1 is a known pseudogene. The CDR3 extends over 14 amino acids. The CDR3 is CASSSGKGRETQYF. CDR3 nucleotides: TGTGCCAGCAGCTCCGGCAAGGGGAGGGAGACCCAGTACTTC.

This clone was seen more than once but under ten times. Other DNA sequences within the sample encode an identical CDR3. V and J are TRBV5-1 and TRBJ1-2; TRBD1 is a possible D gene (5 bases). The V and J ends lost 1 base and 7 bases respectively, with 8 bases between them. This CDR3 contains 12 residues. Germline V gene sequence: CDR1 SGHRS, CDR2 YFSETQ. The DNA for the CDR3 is TGCGCCAGCAGCTTGCCCGGGGGTGGCTACACCTTC. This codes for CASSLPGGGYTF.

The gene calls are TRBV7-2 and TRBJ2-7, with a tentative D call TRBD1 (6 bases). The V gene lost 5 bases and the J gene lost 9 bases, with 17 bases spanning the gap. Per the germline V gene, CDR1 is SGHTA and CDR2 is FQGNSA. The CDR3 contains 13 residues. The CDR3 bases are TGTGCCAGCAGCCCCCGAGGGACATTGCGGCAGTACTTC. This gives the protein CASSPRGTLRQYF. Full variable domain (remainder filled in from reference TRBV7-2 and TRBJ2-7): GAGVSQSPSNKVTEKGKDVELRCDPISGHTALYWYRQSLGQGLEFLIYFQGNSAPDKSGLPSDRFSAERTGGSVSTLTIQRTQQEDSAVYLCASSPRGTLRQYFGPGTRLTVT.

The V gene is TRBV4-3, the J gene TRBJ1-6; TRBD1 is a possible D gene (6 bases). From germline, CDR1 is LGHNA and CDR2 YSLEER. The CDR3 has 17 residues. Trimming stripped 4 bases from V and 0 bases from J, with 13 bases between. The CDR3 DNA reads TGCGCCAGCAGCCCGAACAGGGCTAGCTCCTATAATTCACCCCTCCACTTT. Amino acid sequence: CASSPNRASSYNSPLHF.

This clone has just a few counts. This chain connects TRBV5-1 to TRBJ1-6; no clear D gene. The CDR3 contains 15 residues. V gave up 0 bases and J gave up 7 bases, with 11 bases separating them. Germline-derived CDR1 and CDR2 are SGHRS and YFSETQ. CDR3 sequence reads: CASSLVGSRNSPLHF. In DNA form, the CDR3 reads TGCGCCAGCAGCTTGGTGGGGAGTCGGAATTCACCCCTCCACTTT.

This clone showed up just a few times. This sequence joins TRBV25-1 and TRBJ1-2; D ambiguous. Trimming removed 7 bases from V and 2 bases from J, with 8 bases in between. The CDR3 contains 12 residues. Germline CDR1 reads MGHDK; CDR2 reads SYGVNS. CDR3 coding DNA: TGTGCCAGCAAAGGGCAGAACTATGGCTACACCTTC. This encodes CASKGQNYGYTF.

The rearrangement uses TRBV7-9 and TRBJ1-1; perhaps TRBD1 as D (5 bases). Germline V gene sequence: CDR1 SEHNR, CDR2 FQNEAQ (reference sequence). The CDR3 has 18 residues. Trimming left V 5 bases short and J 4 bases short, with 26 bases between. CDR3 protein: CASSPRKGTENGGTEAFF. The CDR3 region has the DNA TGTGCCAGCAGCCCCCGCAAGGGGACGGAGAATGGTGGCACTGAAGCTTTCTTT.

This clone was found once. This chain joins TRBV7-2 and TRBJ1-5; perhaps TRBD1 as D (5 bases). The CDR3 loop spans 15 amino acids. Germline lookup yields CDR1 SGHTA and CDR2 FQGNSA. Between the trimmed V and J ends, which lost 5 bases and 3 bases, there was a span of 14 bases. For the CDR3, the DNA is TGTGCCAGCAGCCTAGGGGTAAACTACAATCAGCCCCAGCATTTT. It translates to CASSLGVNYNQPQHF.

The CDR3 sequence: CASLGGWDRDNSPLHF. The CDR3 DNA reads TGTGCCAGCCTGGGGGGTTGGGACAGGGATAATTCACCCCTCCACTTT. The V call is TRBV6-6, the J call TRBJ1-6, with 9 positions matching TRBD1. The V gene's germline CDR1 is MNHNY and CDR2 SVGAGI (reference sequence). This CDR3 is built from 16 residues. After removal of 8 bases from V and 5 bases from J, the junction contained 10 bases not matched to a gene.

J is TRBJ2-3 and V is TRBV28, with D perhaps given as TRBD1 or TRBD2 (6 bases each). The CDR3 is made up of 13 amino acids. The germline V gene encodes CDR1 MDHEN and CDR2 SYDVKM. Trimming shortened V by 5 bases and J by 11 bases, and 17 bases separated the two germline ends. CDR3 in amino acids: CASSTTGRGVQYF. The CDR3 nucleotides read TGTGCCAGCAGTACCACAGGGCGGGGAGTGCAGTATTTT.

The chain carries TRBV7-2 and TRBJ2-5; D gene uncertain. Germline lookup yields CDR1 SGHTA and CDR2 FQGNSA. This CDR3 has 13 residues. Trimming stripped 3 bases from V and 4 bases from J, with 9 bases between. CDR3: CASSFRGGETQYF. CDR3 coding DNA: TGTGCCAGCAGCTTCAGAGGTGGAGAGACCCAGTACTTC.

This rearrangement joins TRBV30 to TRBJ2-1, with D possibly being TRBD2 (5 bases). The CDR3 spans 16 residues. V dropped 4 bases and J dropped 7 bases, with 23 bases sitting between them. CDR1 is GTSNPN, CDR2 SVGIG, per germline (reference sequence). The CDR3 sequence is CAWTPGFKLARNEQFF. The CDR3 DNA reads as TGTGCCTGGACCCCCGGTTTTAAGTTAGCGAGGAATGAGCAGTTCTTC.

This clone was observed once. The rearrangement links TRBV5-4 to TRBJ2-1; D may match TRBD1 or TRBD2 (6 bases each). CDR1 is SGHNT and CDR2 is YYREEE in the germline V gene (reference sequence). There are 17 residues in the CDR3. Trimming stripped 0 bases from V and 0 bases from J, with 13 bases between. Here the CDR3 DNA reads TGTGCCAGCAGCTTGGGAGGGGGGAAAAGCTCCTACAATGAGCAGTTCTTC. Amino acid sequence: CASSLGGGKSSYNEQFF.

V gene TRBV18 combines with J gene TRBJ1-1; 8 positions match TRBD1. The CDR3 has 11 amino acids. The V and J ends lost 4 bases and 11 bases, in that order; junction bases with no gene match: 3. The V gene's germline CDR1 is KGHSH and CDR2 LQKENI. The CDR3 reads CASSQQGGAFF. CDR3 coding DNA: TGTGCCAGCTCACAACAGGGGGGCGCTTTCTTT. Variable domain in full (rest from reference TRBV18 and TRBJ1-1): NAGVMQNPRHLVRRRGQEARLRCSPMKGHSHVYWYRQLPEEGLKFMVYLQKENIIDESGMPKERFSAEFPKEGPSILRIQQVVRGDSAAYFCASSQQGGAFFGQGTRLTVV.

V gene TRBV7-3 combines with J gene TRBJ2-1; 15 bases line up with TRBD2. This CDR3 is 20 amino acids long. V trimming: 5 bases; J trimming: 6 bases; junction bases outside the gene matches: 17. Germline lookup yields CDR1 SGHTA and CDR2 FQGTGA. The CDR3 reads CASSPTPPGLAGGQGNEQFF. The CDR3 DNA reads TGTGCCAGCAGCCCCACCCCCCCGGGACTAGCGGGGGGCCAAGGCAATGAGCAGTTCTTC.